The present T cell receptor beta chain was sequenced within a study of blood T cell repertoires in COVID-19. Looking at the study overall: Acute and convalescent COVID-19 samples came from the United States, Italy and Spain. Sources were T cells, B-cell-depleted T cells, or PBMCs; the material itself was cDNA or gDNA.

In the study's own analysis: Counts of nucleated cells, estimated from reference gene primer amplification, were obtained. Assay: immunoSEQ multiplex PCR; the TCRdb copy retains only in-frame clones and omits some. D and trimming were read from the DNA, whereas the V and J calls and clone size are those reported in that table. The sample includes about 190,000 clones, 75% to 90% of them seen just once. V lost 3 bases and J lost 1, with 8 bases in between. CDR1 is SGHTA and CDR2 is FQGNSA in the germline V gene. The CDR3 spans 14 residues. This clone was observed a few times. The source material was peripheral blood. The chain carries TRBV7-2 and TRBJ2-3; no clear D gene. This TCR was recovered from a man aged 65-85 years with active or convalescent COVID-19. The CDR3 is CASSFPTGTDTQYF. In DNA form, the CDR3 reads TGTGCCAGCAGCTTCCCTACCGGCACAGATACGCAGTATTTT. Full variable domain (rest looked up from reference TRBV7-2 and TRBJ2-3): GAGVSQSPSNKVTEKGKDVELRCDPISGHTALYWYRQSLGQGLEFLIYFQGNSAPDKSGLPSDRFSAERTGGSVSTLTIQRTQQEDSAVYLCASSFPTGTDTQYFGPGTRLTVL.